Only a few counts were recorded for the clone carrying this T cell receptor (beta chain). Each diagnosis drew on symptoms, thyroxine, TRAb, thyroid ultrasound and orbital computed tomography findings. These data come from a study of T cells in Graves' hyperthyroidism and ophthalmopathy. What was amplified from RNA transcripts were TCR beta CDR3 regions. The HTBI primer set served for first-round RT-PCR of the TCR CDR3. MiXCR, applied by TCRdb to the multiplex PCR reads, yields one record per CDR3 protein. The table has some 740,000 distinct CDR3 sequences, around 13% seen once. Trimming removed 7 bases from V and 0 bases from J, with 19 bases in between. Germline V lookup: CDR1 MNHNS, CDR2 SASEGT. The CDR3 consists of 17 residues.

The chain combines TRBV6-1 with TRBJ1-5; D possibly corresponds to TRBD1 (6 bases). This receptor was taken from a woman aged 18-29 years with Graves' hyperthyroidism. The sequenced sample was blood. This CDR3 is CASTKTTGLYSNQPQHF. CDR3 bases: TGTGCCAGCACTAAAACGACAGGCCTCTATAGCAATCAGCCCCAGCATTTT.